This T cell receptor (beta chain) was identified in a study of T cell responses to AZD1222 COVID-19 vaccine (dated by TCRdb to the early 2020s). In the study overall: AZD1222 recipients with second doses at about 4 weeks or about 12 weeks were pooled, because spike-specific TCR depth and breadth did not differ between schedules. Trial participants were enrolled into age subgroups of 18-55, 56-69 and 70-plus years, which contained roughly 150, 30 and 60 TCR-sequenced participants, respectively. A total of more than 230 trial participants underwent TCR sequencing, of whom more than 200 had received two doses of AZD1222 and some 25 had received two doses of the MenACWY control vaccine.

What the research found in general, with its limitations: Because no day 14 peak-response samples were available, repertoires were characterized only after the peak T cell response. Reportedly, close to half of the unique spike-specific TCRs recognized epitopes lying outside the regions that are mutated in the B.1.351 and B.1.1.7 variants. Vaccine-associated CD4 TCRs spanned the whole spike protein, with dominant responses in regions 160-218 and 743-854. Participants were mostly white British, with more females than males. The authors suggested clonal diversity may have been underestimated. The 56-69-year group was small, and its depth increase did not reach significance, likely because of low power. Conclusions about previously exposed vaccinees were limited because only six AZD1222 recipients were SARS-CoV-2 seropositive at baseline. After two AZD1222 doses, spike-specific TCR breadth and depth were significantly higher than at day 0 and than in MenACWY recipients.

The germline V gene encodes CDR1 PRHDT and CDR2 FYEKMQ (reference sequence). The CDR3 holds 14 amino acids from the cysteine to the phenylalanine. Only the CDR3 DNA is retained, 42 bases long and in frame from the first base. This specimen's time point label, interpreted: baseline before first vaccination. Samples from vaccinated people were obtained from the UK trials COV001 and COV002, which included a single-blind randomized controlled phase 2/3 trial of AZD1222 (ChAdOx1 nCoV-19) in healthy adults. For TCRbeta chain sequencing, PBMC samples from trial participants were taken at day 0 and at day 28 after the second dose. As to this clone: Its antigen remains unidentified. The junction departs from the called germline gene at one end, perhaps through a read error. Other DNA sequences in the same sample also yield this CDR3.

The CDR3 regions of human TCRbeta chains were analyzed by immunosequencing. The study's processing was this. TCRs in the repertoires were matched against a reference library of SARS-CoV-2-specific TCRs that had been generated with the MIRA antigen-specificity platform. Breadth was defined as the fraction of unique TCRs that were SARS-CoV-2-associated. Depth was defined as the fraction of total T cells that were SARS-CoV-2-associated. Using the MIRA data, each spike-specific TCR was mapped to the spike region that the TCR reacts to and placed in a CD4 or CD8 class. Log10-transformed breadth and depth values were compared by one-way ANOVA with Sidak's multiple comparisons tests. Here the immuneACCESS table is served through TCRdb, limited to in-frame sequences with V and J called. Missing clones are a known gap in these copies; in checked studies unresolved V genes cover under half, and the rest lacks a known reason. D and trimming come from the DNA, and the V and J calls and clone size come from that table. Here the sample has about 72,000 clones; over 75% occur a single time. Clones ranked in the top ten supply more than 20% of the sample.

Sequencing used peripheral blood, obtained on day 0 of AZD1222 vaccination. This chain joins TRBV13 to TRBJ2-7; the D region possibly corresponds to TRBD1 (6 bases align). This clonotype originated in an adult in good health. The DNA is TGTGCCAGCAGCGGACAGATAAGCCTATACGAGCAGTACTTT. This sequence encodes CASSGQISLYEQYF.